This paragraph reports one TCR beta chain. The data belong to a study of blood T cell repertoires in COVID-19. Sequencing used immunoSEQ multiplex PCR; TCRdb keeps in-frame clones, though not all of them. The sample lists under 350,000 clones, approximately 86% seen once, with approximately 2.5% in the top ten. Recruitment covered about two dozen US areas and drew participants whose ages spanned roughly 18 to 100 years. Donors were grouped by their self-reported clinical history. Germline-derived CDR1 and CDR2 are SGHNT and YENEEA. Trimming stripped 7 bases from V and 3 bases from J, with 15 bases between. The CDR3 is 14 residues long.

The source of this sequence is a woman younger than 30 who had recovered from COVID-19. Input material: PBMCs or T cells enriched from blood (not recorded which). The rearrangement links TRBV11-3 to TRBJ2-5, with TRBD2 as a possible D gene (6 bases). The CDR3 here is CASTGDAGEETQYF. CDR3 in DNA: TGTGCCAGCACGGGGGACGCCGGGGAAGAGACCCAGTACTTC.